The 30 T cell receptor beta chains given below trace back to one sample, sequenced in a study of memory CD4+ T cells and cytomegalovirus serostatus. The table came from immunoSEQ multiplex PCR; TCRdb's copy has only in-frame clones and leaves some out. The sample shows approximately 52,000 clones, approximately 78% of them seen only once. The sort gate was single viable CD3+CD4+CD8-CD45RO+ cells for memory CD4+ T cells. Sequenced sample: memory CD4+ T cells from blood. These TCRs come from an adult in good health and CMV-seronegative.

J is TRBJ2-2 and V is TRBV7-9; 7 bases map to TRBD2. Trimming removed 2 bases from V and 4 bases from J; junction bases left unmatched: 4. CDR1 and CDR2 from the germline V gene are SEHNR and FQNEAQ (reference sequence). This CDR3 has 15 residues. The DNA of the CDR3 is TGTGCCAGCAGCTTATCCGGGGGGTTCACCGGGGAGCTGTTTTTT. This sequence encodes CASSLSGGFTGELFF.

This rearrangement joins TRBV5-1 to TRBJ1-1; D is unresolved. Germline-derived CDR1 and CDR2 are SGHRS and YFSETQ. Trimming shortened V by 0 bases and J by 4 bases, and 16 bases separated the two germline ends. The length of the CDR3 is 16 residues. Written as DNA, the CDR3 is TGCGCCAGCAGCTTGGGGGCCAGACCATCGGCCACTGAAGCTTTCTTT. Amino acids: CASSLGARPSATEAFF.

The CDR3 DNA reads as TGTGCCAGCAGTGCCCTGGATAATTCACCCCTCCACTTT. This codes for CASSALDNSPLHF. The chain recombines TRBV6-1 with TRBJ1-6; no definite D call. The germline V gene encodes CDR1 MNHNS and CDR2 SASEGT. The CDR3 length is 13 residues. The V and J ends lost 4 bases and 5 bases respectively, with 6 bases between them.

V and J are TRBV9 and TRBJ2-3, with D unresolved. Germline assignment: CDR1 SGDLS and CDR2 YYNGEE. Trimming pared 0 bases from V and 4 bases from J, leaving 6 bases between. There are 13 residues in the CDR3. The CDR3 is CASSVGPADTQYF. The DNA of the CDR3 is TGTGCCAGCAGCGTAGGCCCAGCAGATACGCAGTATTTT.

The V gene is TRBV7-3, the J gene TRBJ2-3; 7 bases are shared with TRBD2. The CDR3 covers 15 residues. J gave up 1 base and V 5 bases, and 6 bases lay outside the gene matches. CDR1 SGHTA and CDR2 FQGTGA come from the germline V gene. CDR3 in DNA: TGTGCCAGCAGCACAGCGGGGAGGGGCACAGATACGCAGTATTTT. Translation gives CASSTAGRGTDTQYF.

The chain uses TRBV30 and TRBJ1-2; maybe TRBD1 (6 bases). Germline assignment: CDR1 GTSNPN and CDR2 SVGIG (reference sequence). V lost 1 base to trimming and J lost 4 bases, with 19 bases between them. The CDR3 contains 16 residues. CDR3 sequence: CAWSGPLGAGSYGYTF. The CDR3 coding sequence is TGTGCCTGGAGTGGCCCTTTGGGGGCAGGAAGCTATGGCTACACCTTC. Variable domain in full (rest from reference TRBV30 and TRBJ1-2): SQTIHQWPATLVQPVGSPLSLECTVEGTSNPNLYWYRQAAGRGLQLLFYSVGIGQISSEVPQNLSASRPQDRQFILSSKKLLLSDSGFYLCAWSGPLGAGSYGYTFGSGTRLTVV.

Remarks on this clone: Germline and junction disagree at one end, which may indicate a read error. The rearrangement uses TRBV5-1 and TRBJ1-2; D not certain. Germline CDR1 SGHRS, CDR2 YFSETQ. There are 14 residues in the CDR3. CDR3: CASSLRAAGDGYTF. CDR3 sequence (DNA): TGTGCCAGCAGCTTGAGGGCAGCCGGGGATGGCTACACCTTC.

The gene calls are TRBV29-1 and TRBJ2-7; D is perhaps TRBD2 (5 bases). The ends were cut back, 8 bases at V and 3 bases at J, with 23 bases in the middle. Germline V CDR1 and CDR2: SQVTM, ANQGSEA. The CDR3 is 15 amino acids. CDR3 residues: CSRGGVRANRYEQYF. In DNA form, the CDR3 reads TGCAGCCGAGGAGGAGTGAGGGCAAATCGCTACGAGCAGTACTTC.

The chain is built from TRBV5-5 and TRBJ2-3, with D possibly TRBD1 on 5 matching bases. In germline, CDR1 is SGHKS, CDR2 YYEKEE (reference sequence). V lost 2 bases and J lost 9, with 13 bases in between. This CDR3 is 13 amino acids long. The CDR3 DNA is TGTGCCAGCAGCTTAACACAGGTGGGGACGCAGTATTTT. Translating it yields CASSLTQVGTQYF.

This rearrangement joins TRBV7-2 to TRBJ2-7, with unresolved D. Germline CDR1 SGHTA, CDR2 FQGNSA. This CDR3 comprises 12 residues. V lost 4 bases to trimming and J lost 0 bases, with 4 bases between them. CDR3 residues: CASSSSSYEQYF. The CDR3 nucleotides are TGTGCCAGCAGCTCAAGCTCCTACGAGCAGTACTTC.

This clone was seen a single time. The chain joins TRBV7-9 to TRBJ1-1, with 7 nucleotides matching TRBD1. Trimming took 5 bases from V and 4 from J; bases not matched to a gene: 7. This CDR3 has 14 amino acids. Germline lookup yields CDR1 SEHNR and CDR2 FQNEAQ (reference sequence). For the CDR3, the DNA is TGTGCCAGCAGCCCGGAACAGGGGTTCACTGAAGCTTTCTTT. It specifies CASSPEQGFTEAFF.

This CDR3 is CASSYRSASPTEAFF. CDR3 sequence (DNA): TGTGCCAGCAGTTATAGGTCGGCGTCCCCCACTGAAGCTTTCTTT. The rearrangement joins TRBV6-5 to TRBJ1-1; D gene unclear. Between the trimmed V and J ends, which lost 3 bases and 4 bases, there was a span of 15 bases. The germline CDR1 and CDR2 sequences are MNHEY and SVGAGI. The CDR3 has 15 amino acids.

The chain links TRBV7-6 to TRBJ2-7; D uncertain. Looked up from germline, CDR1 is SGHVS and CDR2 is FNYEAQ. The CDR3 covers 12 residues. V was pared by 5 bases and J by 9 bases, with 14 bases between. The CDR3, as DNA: TGTGCCAGCAGCCTTCTTTCGGGCGGGCAGTACTTC. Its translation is CASSLLSGGQYF.

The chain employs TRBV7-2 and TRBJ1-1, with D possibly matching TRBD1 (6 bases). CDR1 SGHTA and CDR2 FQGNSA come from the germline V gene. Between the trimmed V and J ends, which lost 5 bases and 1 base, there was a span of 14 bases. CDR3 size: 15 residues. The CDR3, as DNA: TGTGCCAGCAGCCCAGACAGGAGACAGAACACTGAAGCTTTCTTT. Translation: CASSPDRRQNTEAFF.

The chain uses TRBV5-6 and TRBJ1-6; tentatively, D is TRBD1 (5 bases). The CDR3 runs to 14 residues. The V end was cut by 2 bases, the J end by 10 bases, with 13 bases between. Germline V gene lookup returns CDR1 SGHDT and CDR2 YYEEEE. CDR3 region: CASSFSGIGSPLHF. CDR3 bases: TGTGCCAGCAGCTTCTCAGGGATCGGCTCACCCCTCCACTTT.

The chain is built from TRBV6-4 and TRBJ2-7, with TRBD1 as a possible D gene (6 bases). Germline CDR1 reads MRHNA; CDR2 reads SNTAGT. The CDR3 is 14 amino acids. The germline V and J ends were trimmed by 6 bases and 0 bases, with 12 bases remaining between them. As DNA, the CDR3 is TGTGCCAGCAGCAAAGAAGGGGGCTCCTACGAGCAGTACTTC. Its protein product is CASSKEGGSYEQYF.

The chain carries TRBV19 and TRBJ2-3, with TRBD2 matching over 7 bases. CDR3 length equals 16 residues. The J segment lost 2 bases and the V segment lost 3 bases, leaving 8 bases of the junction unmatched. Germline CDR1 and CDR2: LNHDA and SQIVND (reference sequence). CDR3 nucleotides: TGTGCCAGTAGTATCGGGGAGGGCCCCCCCACAGATACGCAGTATTTT. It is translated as CASSIGEGPPTDTQYF.

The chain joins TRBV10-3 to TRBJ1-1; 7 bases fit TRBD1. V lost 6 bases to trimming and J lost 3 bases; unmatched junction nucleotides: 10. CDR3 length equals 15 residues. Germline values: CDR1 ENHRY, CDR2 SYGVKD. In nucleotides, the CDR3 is TGTGCCATCAGGGGGGACAGCCGTGGAGACACTGAAGCTTTCTTT. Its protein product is CAIRGDSRGDTEAFF.

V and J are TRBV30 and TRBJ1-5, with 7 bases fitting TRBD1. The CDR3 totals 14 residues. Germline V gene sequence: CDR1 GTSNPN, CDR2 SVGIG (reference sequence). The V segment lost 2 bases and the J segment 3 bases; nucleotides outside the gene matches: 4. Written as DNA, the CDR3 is TGTGCCTGGAGTTATGACAGGGACAATCAGCCCCAGCATTTT. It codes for CAWSYDRDNQPQHF.

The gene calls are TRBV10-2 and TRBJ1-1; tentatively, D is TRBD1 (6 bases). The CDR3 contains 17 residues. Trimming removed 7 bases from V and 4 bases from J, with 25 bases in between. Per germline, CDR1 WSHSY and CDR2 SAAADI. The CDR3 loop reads CASIVREGGKRGTEAFF. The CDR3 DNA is TGCGCCAGCATTGTTCGGGAGGGGGGTAAGAGGGGCACTGAAGCTTTCTTT.

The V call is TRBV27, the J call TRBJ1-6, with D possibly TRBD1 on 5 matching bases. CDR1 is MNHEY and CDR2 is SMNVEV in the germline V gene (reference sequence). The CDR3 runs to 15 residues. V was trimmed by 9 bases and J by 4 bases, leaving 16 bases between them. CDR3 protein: CASSDRGVYNSPLHF. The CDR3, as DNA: TGTGCCAGTAGTGACAGAGGGGTATATAATTCACCCCTCCACTTT.

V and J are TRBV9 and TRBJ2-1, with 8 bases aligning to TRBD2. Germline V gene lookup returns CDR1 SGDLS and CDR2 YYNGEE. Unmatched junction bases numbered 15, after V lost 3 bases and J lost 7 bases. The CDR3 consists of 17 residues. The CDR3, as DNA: TGTGCCAGCAGCGGTGAAGGGCGGGAGGTTTCCGGGAATGAGCAGTTCTTC. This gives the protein CASSGEGREVSGNEQFF. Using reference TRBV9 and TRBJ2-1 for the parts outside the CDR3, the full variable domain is DSGVTQTPKHLITATGQRVTLRCSPRSGDLSVYWYQQSLDQGLQFLIQYYNGEERAKGNILERFSAQQFPDLHSELNLSSLELGDSALYFCASSGEGREVSGNEQFFGPGTRLTVL.

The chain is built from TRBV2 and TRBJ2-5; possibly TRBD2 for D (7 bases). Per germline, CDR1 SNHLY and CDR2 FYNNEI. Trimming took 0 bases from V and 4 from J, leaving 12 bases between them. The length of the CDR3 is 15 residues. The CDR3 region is CASSEARGPAETQYF. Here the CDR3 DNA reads TGTGCCAGCAGTGAAGCGCGGGGGCCCGCAGAGACCCAGTACTTC.

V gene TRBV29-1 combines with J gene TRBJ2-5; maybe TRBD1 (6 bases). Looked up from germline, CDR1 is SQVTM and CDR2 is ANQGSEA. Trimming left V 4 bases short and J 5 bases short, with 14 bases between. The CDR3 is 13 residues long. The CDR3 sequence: CSVAVGGGETQYF. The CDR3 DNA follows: TGCAGCGTTGCTGTTGGGGGCGGTGAGACCCAGTACTTC.

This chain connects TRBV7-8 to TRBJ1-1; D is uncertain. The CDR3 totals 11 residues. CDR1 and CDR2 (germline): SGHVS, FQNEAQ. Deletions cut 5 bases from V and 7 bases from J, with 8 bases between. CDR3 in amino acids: CASSNQGEAFF. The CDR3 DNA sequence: TGTGCCAGCAGCAACCAAGGTGAAGCTTTCTTT.

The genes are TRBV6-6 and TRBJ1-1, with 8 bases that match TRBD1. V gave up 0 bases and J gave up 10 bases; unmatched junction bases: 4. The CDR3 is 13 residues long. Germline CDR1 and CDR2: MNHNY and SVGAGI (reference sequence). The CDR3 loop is CASSYSVTGGAFF. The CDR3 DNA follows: TGTGCCAGCAGTTACTCGGTCACAGGGGGAGCTTTCTTT.

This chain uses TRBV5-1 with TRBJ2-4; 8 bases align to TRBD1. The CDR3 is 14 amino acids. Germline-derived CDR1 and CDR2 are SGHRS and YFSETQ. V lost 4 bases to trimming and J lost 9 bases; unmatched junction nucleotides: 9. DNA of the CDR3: TGCGCCAGCAGCCTACAGGGGGATTTAGGCATTCAGTACTTC. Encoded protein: CASSLQGDLGIQYF.

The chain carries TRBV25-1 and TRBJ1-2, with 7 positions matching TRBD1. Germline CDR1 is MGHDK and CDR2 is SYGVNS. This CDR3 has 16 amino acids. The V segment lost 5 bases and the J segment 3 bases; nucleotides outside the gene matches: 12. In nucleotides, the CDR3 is TGTGCCAGCAGTTGGTCCGGGACAGCAAGTTACTATGGCTACACCTTC. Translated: CASSWSGTASYYGYTF.

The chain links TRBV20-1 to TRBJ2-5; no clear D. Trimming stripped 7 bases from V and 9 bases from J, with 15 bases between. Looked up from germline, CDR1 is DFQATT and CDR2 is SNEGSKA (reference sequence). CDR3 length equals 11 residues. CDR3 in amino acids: CSVNKMGPQYF. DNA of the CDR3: TGCAGTGTCAACAAGATGGGTCCCCAGTACTTC.

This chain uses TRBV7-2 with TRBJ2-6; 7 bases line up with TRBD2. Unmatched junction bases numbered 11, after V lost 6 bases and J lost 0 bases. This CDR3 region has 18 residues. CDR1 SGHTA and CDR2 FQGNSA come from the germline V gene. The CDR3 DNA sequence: TGTGCCAGCAGGGGACCGGGACTAAAGAGCTCTGGGGCCAACGTCCTGACTTTC. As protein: CASRGPGLKSSGANVLTF.